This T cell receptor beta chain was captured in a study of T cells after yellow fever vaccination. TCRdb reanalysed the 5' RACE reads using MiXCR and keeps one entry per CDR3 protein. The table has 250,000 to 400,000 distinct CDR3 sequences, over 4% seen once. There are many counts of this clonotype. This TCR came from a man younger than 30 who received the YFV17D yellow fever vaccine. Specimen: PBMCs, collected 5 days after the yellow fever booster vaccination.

In nucleotides, the CDR3 is TGCGCCAGCAGCTCAATTTATCGGGGGTCAAGCACAGATACGCAGTATTTT. Its translation: CASSSIYRGSSTDTQYF. The chain has TRBV5-1 and TRBJ2-3; TRBD2 might be the D (6 bases). This CDR3 region has 17 residues. With 3 bases removed from V and 0 bases from J, the gap between germline ends came to 17 bases. Germline CDR1 and CDR2: SGHRS and YFSETQ.